By share of the sample, the clone carrying this TCR beta chain is large. The data belong to a study of early T cells in non-severe SARS-CoV-2 infection. TCRdb re-called the 5' RACE reads through MiXCR, storing one row per CDR3 protein. In the table there are around 30,000 distinct CDR3 sequences, roughly 5% of which are singletons. The ends were cut back, 1 base at V and 3 bases at J, with 9 bases in the middle. This CDR3 has 15 residues. The receptor's source is an adult who was a healthcare worker with PCR-confirmed SARS-CoV-2 infection or an uninfected control (not recorded which). Material for sequencing was whole blood. V gene TRBV12-3 or TRBV12-4 combines with J gene TRBJ2-2, with D tentatively TRBD1 (5 bases). The CDR3, as DNA: TGTGCCAGCAGTTTAGGACAGCATTACACCGGGGAGCTGTTTTTT. It encodes CASSLGQHYTGELFF.